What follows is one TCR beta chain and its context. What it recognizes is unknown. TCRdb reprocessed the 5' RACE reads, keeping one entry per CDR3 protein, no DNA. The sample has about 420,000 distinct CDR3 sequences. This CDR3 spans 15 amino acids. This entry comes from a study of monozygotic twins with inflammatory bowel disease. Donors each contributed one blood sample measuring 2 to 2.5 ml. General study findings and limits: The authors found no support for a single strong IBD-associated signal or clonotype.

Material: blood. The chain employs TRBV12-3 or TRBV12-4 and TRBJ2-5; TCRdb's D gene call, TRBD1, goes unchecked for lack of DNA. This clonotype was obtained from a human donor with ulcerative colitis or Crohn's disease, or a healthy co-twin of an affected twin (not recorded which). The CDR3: CASSGGATSTWTQYF.